A selection of T cell receptor beta chains follows, all from one sample in a study of blood T cell repertoires in COVID-19. The repertoire was sequenced with immunoSEQ multiplex PCR; TCRdb's copy has only in-frame clones and lacks some. The sample records roughly 250,000 clones, 75% to 90% being singletons. What was sequenced was peripheral blood. The origin of the receptors is a man in his sixties who had recovered from COVID-19. Each CDR3 is given with its conserved first and last residue. A D gene is named only where the DNA matches it firmly. Size tells how often a clone was seen (once, few, many) or the class of an expanded clone, and some rows leave it out.

V: TRBV7-6
D: -
J: TRBJ2-1
size: -
CDR3: CASRSIQDTYNEQFF
DNA: TGTGCCAGCAGATCAATACAAGATACCTACAATGAGCAGTTCTTC

V: TRBV5-5
D: -
J: TRBJ2-2
size: few
CDR3: CASSPGGYTGELFF
DNA: TGTGCCAGCAGCCCAGGGGGGTACACCGGGGAGCTGTTTTTT

V: TRBV6-5
D: TRBD1
J: TRBJ1-1
size: -
CDR3: CASRKGAMNTEAFF
DNA: TGTGCCAGCAGAAAGGGGGCGATGAACACTGAAGCTTTCTTT

V: TRBV18
D: TRBD1
J: TRBJ1-6
size: -
CDR3: CASSPPGTGGYNSPLHF
DNA: TGTGCCAGCTCACCGCCCGGGACAGGGGGCTACAATTCACCCCTCCACTTT

V: TRBV5-4
D: -
J: TRBJ2-3
size: -
CDR3: CASSFLLGDTQYF
DNA: TGTGCCAGCAGCTTTCTTCTAGGAGATACGCAGTATTTT

V: TRBV27
D: TRBD1
J: TRBJ1-2
size: -
CDR3: CASSRGGQGNYGYTF
DNA: TGTGCCAGCAGCCGAGGCGGACAGGGGAACTATGGCTACACCTTC

V: TRBV20-1
D: TRBD1
J: TRBJ1-2
size: -
CDR3: CSSRTGHGYTF
DNA: TGCAGTTCCCGGACAGGGCATGGCTACACCTTC

V: TRBV27
D: -
J: TRBJ2-3
size: once
CDR3: CASSLSTLTSTDTQYF
DNA: TGTGCCAGCAGTTTATCTACTCTAACGAGCACAGATACGCAGTATTTT

V: TRBV29-1
D: TRBD1
J: TRBJ2-3
size: -
CDR3: CSVEGQGADTQYF
DNA: TGCAGCGTTGAGGGACAGGGGGCAGATACGCAGTATTTT

V: TRBV6-5
D: TRBD1
J: TRBJ1-2
size: once
CDR3: CASRRTGKDGYTF
DNA: TGTGCCAGCAGAAGGACAGGGAAGGATGGCTACACCTTC

V: TRBV6-1
D: -
J: TRBJ1-2
size: -
CDR3: CASSEAPPRGYTF
DNA: TGTGCCAGCAGTGAAGCCCCCCCCCGTGGCTACACCTTC

V: TRBV6-5
D: TRBD1
J: TRBJ1-4
size: -
CDR3: CAAGQVNEKLFF
DNA: TGTGCCGCGGGACAGGTTAATGAAAAACTGTTTTTT

V: TRBV2
D: TRBD2
J: TRBJ2-7
size: -
CDR3: CASSEVERGGLYEQYF
DNA: TGTGCCAGCAGTGAAGTCGAGCGGGGGGGCCTCTACGAGCAGTACTTC

V: TRBV5-4
D: TRBD2
J: TRBJ2-5
size: -
CDR3: CASSETSGVVETQYF
DNA: TGTGCCAGCAGCGAGACTAGCGGGGTGGTAGAGACCCAGTACTTC

V: TRBV5-6
D: TRBD1
J: TRBJ1-6
size: -
CDR3: CASSTQGAGNSPLHF
DNA: TGTGCCAGCAGCACTCAGGGGGCAGGGAATTCACCCCTCCACTTT

V: TRBV10-3
D: -
J: TRBJ2-7
size: many
CDR3: CAISESKGAPYEQYF
DNA: TGTGCCATCAGTGAGTCGAAAGGGGCCCCCTACGAGCAGTACTTC

V: TRBV29-1
D: -
J: TRBJ1-2
size: -
CDR3: CSVEDDRLSLGYTF
DNA: TGCAGCGTTGAAGACGACAGGCTCAGTTTGGGCTACACCTTC

V: TRBV6-4
D: -
J: TRBJ1-2
size: -
CDR3: CASSPGKNYGYTF
DNA: TGTGCCAGCAGTCCAGGGAAGAACTATGGCTACACCTTC

V: TRBV3-1/TRBV3-2
D: TRBD2
J: TRBJ2-7
size: -
CDR3: CARRRDAGGGLRQYF
DNA: TGTGCCCGCCGCCGGGACGCGGGGGGGGGCCTTCGGCAGTACTTC

V: TRBV5-1
D: -
J: TRBJ1-1
size: once
CDR3: CASSLARDMNTEAFF
DNA: TGCGCCAGCAGCTTGGCCCGGGACATGAACACTGAAGCTTTCTTT

V: TRBV6-5
D: TRBD1
J: TRBJ2-7
size: -
CDR3: CASTKGGQGKNEQYF
DNA: TGTGCCAGCACCAAAGGGGGACAGGGGAAGAACGAGCAGTACTTC

V: TRBV27
D: TRBD1
J: TRBJ2-1
size: -
CDR3: CASSSSTGGAYNEQFF
DNA: TGTGCCAGCAGTTCGTCCACAGGGGGCGCCTACAATGAGCAGTTCTTC

V: TRBV5-4
D: TRBD1
J: TRBJ2-5
size: -
CDR3: CASSDGQGTETQYF
DNA: TGTGCCAGCAGCGACGGACAGGGGACGGAGACCCAGTACTTC

V: TRBV28
D: TRBD1
J: TRBJ2-2
size: -
CDR3: CASSLAGTGTGAGELFF
DNA: TGTGCCAGCAGTCTAGCCGGGACAGGGACAGGCGCCGGGGAGCTGTTTTTT

V: TRBV6-1
D: TRBD2
J: TRBJ2-6
size: -
CDR3: CASSESGGAYGANVLTF
DNA: TGTGCCAGCAGTGAATCCGGGGGGGCCTATGGGGCCAACGTCCTGACTTTC

V: TRBV6-6
D: -
J: TRBJ2-2
size: -
CDR3: CASSPRRRANTGELFF
DNA: TGTGCCAGCAGTCCCCGGCGGAGGGCGAACACCGGGGAGCTGTTTTTT

V: TRBV4-2
D: -
J: TRBJ1-2
size: -
CDR3: CASRRTVHYGYTF
DNA: TGTGCCAGCAGAAGGACAGTACACTATGGCTACACCTTC

V: TRBV3-1/TRBV3-2
D: -
J: TRBJ2-3
size: -
CDR3: CASSPQAGLSTDTQYF
DNA: TGTGCCAGCAGCCCACAAGCGGGCCTCAGCACAGATACGCAGTATTTT

V: TRBV28
D: TRBD2
J: TRBJ2-3
size: -
CDR3: CASSPWGREGDTQYF
DNA: TGTGCCAGCAGCCCTTGGGGCAGGGAGGGCGATACGCAGTATTTT

V: TRBV5-1
D: TRBD1
J: TRBJ2-5
size: -
CDR3: CASSTGGRGQETQYF
DNA: TGCGCCAGCTCTACAGGGGGAAGGGGACAAGAGACCCAGTACTTC

V: TRBV5-1
D: -
J: TRBJ2-6
size: -
CDR3: CASSFGLSSGANVLTF
DNA: TGCGCCAGCAGCTTTGGACTCTCCTCTGGGGCCAACGTCCTGACTTTC

V: TRBV29-1
D: -
J: TRBJ2-5
size: -
CDR3: CSVYRDIGWGLGETQYF
DNA: TGCAGCGTGTACCGGGACATCGGATGGGGCTTGGGGGAGACCCAGTACTTC

V: TRBV5-4
D: -
J: TRBJ1-2
size: -
CDR3: CASSPVAGGGYTF
DNA: TGTGCCAGCAGCCCGGTAGCGGGAGGTGGCTACACCTTC

V: TRBV30
D: -
J: TRBJ1-2
size: -
CDR3: CAWSRGWDAGVYGYTF
DNA: TGTGCCTGGAGCCGGGGGTGGGACGCGGGAGTCTATGGCTACACCTTC

V: TRBV5-1
D: -
J: TRBJ2-2
size: -
CDR3: CASSDTGLTNTGELFF
DNA: TGCGCCAGCAGCGACACCGGACTAACGAACACCGGGGAGCTGTTTTTT

V: TRBV18
D: TRBD2
J: TRBJ2-2
size: -
CDR3: CASSPRPTSGGNTGELFF
DNA: TGTGCCAGCTCACCCCGACCGACTAGCGGGGGGAACACCGGGGAGCTGTTTTTT

V: TRBV6-5
D: TRBD2
J: TRBJ2-3
size: -
CDR3: CASTVLAGGRDTQYF
DNA: TGTGCCAGCACAGTACTAGCGGGGGGACGTGATACGCAGTATTTT

V: TRBV9
D: -
J: TRBJ2-1
size: once
CDR3: CASSVALNNEQFF
DNA: TGTGCCAGCAGCGTAGCTCTAAACAATGAGCAGTTCTTC

V: TRBV24-1
D: TRBD2
J: TRBJ2-5
size: -
CDR3: CATSSGGAGRETQYF
DNA: TGTGCCACCAGTAGCGGGGGCGCGGGAAGGGAGACCCAGTACTTC

V: TRBV19
D: TRBD1
J: TRBJ1-5
size: -
CDR3: CASSRTGQTIEPQHF
DNA: TGTGCCAGTAGTCGCACGGGACAGACGATTGAGCCCCAGCATTTT

V: TRBV5-1
D: TRBD1
J: TRBJ1-6
size: -
CDR3: CASSLGQGALNSPLHF
DNA: TGCGCCAGCAGCTTGGGCCAGGGGGCTTTAAATTCACCCCTCCACTTT

V: TRBV5-1
D: -
J: TRBJ2-3
size: -
CDR3: CASSSSLQRAHTQYF
DNA: TGCGCCAGCAGCTCGTCACTACAGCGGGCCCATACGCAGTATTTT

V: TRBV14
D: -
J: TRBJ1-1
size: -
CDR3: CASSRIRGNTEAFF
DNA: TGTGCCAGCAGCCGGATCAGGGGGAACACTGAAGCTTTCTTT

V: TRBV19
D: TRBD2
J: TRBJ2-2
size: -
CDR3: CASSTFYGGITGELFF
DNA: TGTGCCAGTAGTACCTTTTACGGGGGGATCACCGGGGAGCTGTTTTTT

V: TRBV5-1
D: TRBD1
J: TRBJ2-1
size: -
CDR3: CASQTSNSGTGGDNEQFF
DNA: TGCGCCAGCCAAACCTCAAACTCCGGGACAGGGGGTGACAATGAGCAGTTCTTC

V: TRBV5-1
D: TRBD1
J: TRBJ1-1
size: -
CDR3: CASSLSGTGSTEAFF
DNA: TGCGCCAGCAGCTTGAGCGGGACAGGGAGCACTGAAGCTTTCTTT

V: TRBV19
D: TRBD1
J: TRBJ1-2
size: -
CDR3: CASRVTGGFYGYTF
DNA: TGTGCCAGTAGGGTCACAGGGGGCTTCTATGGCTACACCTTC

V: TRBV19
D: -
J: TRBJ1-5
size: once
CDR3: CASSKTAYSNQPQHF
DNA: TGTGCCAGTAGTAAGACAGCGTATAGCAATCAGCCCCAGCATTTT

V: TRBV10-3
D: -
J: TRBJ1-4
size: -
CDR3: CAIRSTESTNEKLFF
DNA: TGTGCCATCAGATCGACAGAGTCAACTAATGAAAAACTGTTTTTT

V: TRBV9
D: -
J: TRBJ2-6
size: -
CDR3: CASSVGGRGANVLTF
DNA: TGTGCCAGCAGCGTAGGGGGGCGCGGGGCCAACGTCCTGACTTTC

V: TRBV12-3/TRBV12-4
D: -
J: TRBJ1-1
size: -
CDR3: CASSFHMSAFF
DNA: TGTGCCAGCAGTTTTCACATGTCGGCTTTCTTT

V: TRBV3-1/TRBV3-2
D: -
J: TRBJ1-2
size: -
CDR3: CASSHSGGHGYTF
DNA: TGTGCCAGCAGCCACTCGGGGGGACATGGCTACACCTTC

V: TRBV19
D: -
J: TRBJ2-5
size: -
CDR3: CASNEGGWWETQYF
DNA: TGTGCCAGTAACGAGGGGGGGTGGTGGGAGACCCAGTACTTC

V: TRBV11-1
D: TRBD2
J: TRBJ2-3
size: -
CDR3: CASSLRGGSTDTQYF
DNA: TGTGCCAGCAGCTTACGCGGGGGGAGCACAGATACGCAGTATTTT

V: TRBV9
D: TRBD2
J: TRBJ2-3
size: -
CDR3: CASSVQAGGLTDTQYF
DNA: TGTGCCAGCAGCGTTCAAGCGGGGGGCCTCACGGATACGCAGTATTTT

V: TRBV3-1/TRBV3-2
D: -
J: TRBJ1-6
size: -
CDR3: CASSSSYNSPLHF
DNA: TGTGCCAGTAGTAGCTCCTATAATTCACCCCTCCACTTT

V: TRBV18
D: TRBD1
J: TRBJ2-4
size: -
CDR3: CASSKSRRGDREKNIQYF
DNA: TGTGCCAGCTCAAAGAGTAGAAGGGGGGACAGGGAGAAAAACATTCAGTACTTC